A single sample is the source of the 25 T cell receptor beta chains below, sequenced in a study of PD-1 blockade in classical Hodgkin lymphoma. Each patient's relapse followed autologous stem cell transplantation, and brentuximab vedotin exposure varied. The table came from immunoSEQ multiplex PCR; TCRdb's copy has only in-frame clones and leaves some out. The sample lists around 26,000 clones; almost 85% were seen once. Material: peripheral blood mononuclear cells (PBMCs), obtained before the second cycle of nivolumab. The receptors come from a human donor with classical Hodgkin lymphoma.

The chain employs TRBV28 and TRBJ1-5; D is uncertain. Trimming took 2 bases from V and 4 from J, leaving 12 bases between them. The V gene's germline CDR1 is MDHEN and CDR2 SYDVKM. The CDR3 contains 15 residues. CDR3 loop: CASSLLPLGNQPQHF. The CDR3 DNA follows: TGTGCCAGCAGTTTACTCCCGTTAGGGAATCAGCCCCAGCATTTT.

The CDR3 here is CASSYSTFPGETQYF. The CDR3 coding sequence is TGTGCCAGCAGTTACTCGACTTTCCCGGGAGAGACCCAGTACTTC. The chain employs TRBV6-5 and TRBJ2-5; D is ambiguous. In germline, CDR1 is MNHEY, CDR2 SVGAGI. The CDR3 has 15 residues. V lost 0 bases and J 4 bases, leaving 12 bases between the germline ends.

The rearrangement uses TRBV19 and TRBJ1-2, with a tentative D call TRBD1 (5 bases). Germline-derived CDR1 and CDR2 are LNHDA and SQIVND (reference sequence). V lost 5 bases, J lost 0 bases, and 10 bases lay in between. This CDR3 is built from 14 residues. CDR3 sequence reads: CASSGTASNYGYTF. The CDR3 nucleotides read TGTGCCAGTAGTGGGACCGCGTCTAACTATGGCTACACCTTC.

The CDR3 region has the DNA TGTGCCAGCAGCCCCCCCTCCTACAATGAGCAGTTCTTC. Translation: CASSPPSYNEQFF. The chain couples TRBV7-9 to TRBJ2-1; D call uncertain. Trimming removed 5 bases from V and 0 bases from J, with 5 bases in between. The CDR3 sequence is 13 residues long. CDR1 SEHNR and CDR2 FQNEAQ come from the germline V gene (reference sequence).

This clone appeared once. The gene calls are TRBV7-9 and TRBJ2-3, with 7 positions matching TRBD2. Germline CDR1 SEHNR, CDR2 FQNEAQ (reference sequence). The CDR3 sequence is 18 residues long. Germline trimming cut 3 bases from V and 6 bases from J; bases unmatched to any gene: 18. The CDR3 nucleotides are TGTGCCAGCAGCTTGGGAGTACCTGGGGAGGGGACTTGGGATACGCAGTATTTT. Amino acid sequence: CASSLGVPGEGTWDTQYF.

This clone was found once. This chain joins TRBV7-8 and TRBJ2-7; 7 bases align to TRBD1. Trimming removed 3 bases from V and 0 bases from J; junction bases left unmatched: 5. Germline V lookup: CDR1 SGHVS, CDR2 FQNEAQ. The CDR3 contains 15 residues. The CDR3: CASSFEGASSYEQYF. CDR3 sequence (DNA): TGTGCCAGCAGCTTTGAGGGGGCAAGCTCCTACGAGCAGTACTTC.

The chain employs TRBV7-9 and TRBJ2-3; a possible D gene is TRBD2 (6 bases). Trimming took off 5 bases at V and 2 bases at J, with 20 bases between the two ends. CDR3 length equals 17 residues. The germline V gene has CDR1 SEHNR and CDR2 FQNEAQ (reference sequence). CDR3 loop: CASSRGPLAGTTDTQYF. As DNA, the CDR3 is TGTGCCAGCAGCCGAGGTCCTTTGGCGGGGACCACAGATACGCAGTATTTT.

CDR3 loop: CASSERTGTGVWEQYF. For the CDR3, the DNA is TGTGCCAGCAGTGAGAGGACCGGGACAGGGGTGTGGGAGCAGTACTTC. This chain connects TRBV2 to TRBJ2-7, with 10 bases identical to TRBD1. The CDR3 extends over 16 amino acids. In germline, CDR1 is SNHLY, CDR2 FYNNEI. The ends lost 3 bases at V and 7 bases at J; junction bases unmatched: 12.

The chain carries TRBV30 and TRBJ1-4; 7 positions match TRBD1. Germline CDR1 is GTSNPN and CDR2 is SVGIG (reference sequence). This CDR3 is built from 16 residues. V lost 6 bases to trimming and J lost 3 bases; unmatched junction nucleotides: 13. Here the CDR3 reads CACFRQGRRANEKLFF. The CDR3 DNA sequence: TGTGCCTGTTTCCGACAGGGACGAAGGGCTAATGAAAAACTGTTTTTT.

This chain uses TRBV28 with TRBJ2-7; D assignment may be TRBD1 or TRBD2 (5 bases each). V was trimmed by 2 bases and J by 6 bases, leaving 11 bases between them. CDR1 and CDR2 (germline): MDHEN, SYDVKM. The CDR3 extends over 13 amino acids. The CDR3, as DNA: TGTGCCAGCAGTTTAACCGGGACCTCCGAGCAGTACTTC. This sequence encodes CASSLTGTSEQYF.

This chain joins TRBV19 and TRBJ1-3; 9 bases map to TRBD1. The CDR3 is 14 residues long. Germline-derived CDR1 and CDR2 are LNHDA and SQIVND (reference sequence). With 7 bases clipped from V and 8 bases from J, the junction kept 9 bases outside the gene matches. CDR3 bases: TGTGCCAGTACCGGAGGACAGGGGAGGTACACCATATATTTT. Translating gives CASTGGQGRYTIYF.

In DNA form, the CDR3 reads TGTGCCAGCAGCTTGGGGAGGAACACTGAAGCTTTCTTT. Its protein product is CASSLGRNTEAFF. The chain joins TRBV7-6 to TRBJ1-1, with unresolved D. Germline CDR1 reads SGHVS; CDR2 reads FNYEAQ. The CDR3 totals 13 residues. Deletions cut 3 bases from V and 1 base from J, with 6 bases between.

The rearrangement uses TRBV7-3 and TRBJ2-5, with unresolved D. V lost 4 bases and J lost 2, with 8 bases in between. The CDR3 extends over 13 amino acids. The V gene's germline CDR1 is SGHTA and CDR2 FQGTGA. As DNA, the CDR3 is TGTGCCAGCAGCTCCCAGGCGCAAGAGACCCAGTACTTC. Protein: CASSSQAQETQYF. The entire variable domain, with the rest obtained from reference TRBV7-3 and TRBJ2-5, is as follows: GAGVSQTPSNKVTEKGKYVELRCDPISGHTALYWYRQSLGQGPEFLIYFQGTGAADDSGLPNDRFFAVRPEGSVSTLKIQRTERGDSAVYLCASSSQAQETQYFGPGTRLLVL.

The chain couples TRBV28 to TRBJ2-1; D possibly corresponds to TRBD1 (7 bases). This CDR3 region has 15 residues. Germline CDR1 is MDHEN and CDR2 is SYDVKM. The CDR3 loop reads CAVDPGGSSYNEQFF. CDR3 in DNA: TGTGCAGTCGATCCAGGGGGGAGCTCCTACAATGAGCAGTTCTTC.

The rearrangement links TRBV7-3 to TRBJ1-1; 7 nucleotides line up with TRBD1. The V segment lost 4 bases and the J segment 1 base; nucleotides outside the gene matches: 15. The CDR3 is 18 amino acids. Germline V gene lookup returns CDR1 SGHTA and CDR2 FQGTGA. CDR3 coding DNA: TGTGCCAGCAGCTCCTGGGAGTCAGGGGGTCTCGAGAACACTGAAGCTTTCTTT. Translating it yields CASSSWESGGLENTEAFF.

The chain couples TRBV27 to TRBJ2-1, with D uncertain. CDR1 MNHEY and CDR2 SMNVEV come from the germline V gene (reference sequence). The CDR3 runs 10 residues. The V and J ends lost 8 bases and 9 bases respectively, with 8 bases between them. The CDR3 sequence is CASGLAEQFF. The CDR3 nucleotides read TGTGCCAGCGGCTTAGCTGAGCAGTTCTTC.

This chain joins TRBV10-2 and TRBJ2-2, with D perhaps TRBD1 (5 bases). The CDR3 runs to 15 residues. The V end lost 2 bases, the J end lost 2 bases, and 9 bases lay between the germline ends. Per the germline V gene, CDR1 is WSHSY and CDR2 is SAAADI. The CDR3 DNA is TGCGCCAGCAGTGAGAGTGGACATAACACCGGGGAGCTGTTTTTT. Translation: CASSESGHNTGELFF.

The chain combines TRBV6-6 with TRBJ1-5, with TRBD1 as a possible D gene (6 bases). CDR3 size: 14 residues. Germline loops: CDR1 MNHNY, CDR2 SVGAGI (reference sequence). Deletions cut 7 bases from V and 6 bases from J, with 16 bases between. The CDR3 here is CASIPDRPFQPQHF. CDR3 bases: TGTGCCAGCATACCTGACAGGCCATTTCAGCCCCAGCATTTT.

V is TRBV5-6 and J is TRBJ1-3; D remains ambiguous. Germline CDR1 and CDR2: SGHDT and YYEEEE. The germline V and J ends were trimmed by 3 bases and 0 bases, with 10 bases remaining between them. This CDR3 comprises 15 residues. In DNA form, the CDR3 reads TGTGCCAGCAGCTCAATAGGCCTCTCTGGAAACACCATATATTTT. It yields the protein CASSSIGLSGNTIYF.

This clone was counted only a few times. The DNA of the CDR3 is TGTGCCAGCAGTTACCCGGGACCCTACGAGCAGTACTTC. Translation: CASSYPGPYEQYF. The V gene is TRBV6-6, the J gene TRBJ2-7; D possibly uses TRBD1 or TRBD2 (5 bases each). This CDR3 is 13 amino acids long. Per the germline V gene, CDR1 is MNHNY and CDR2 is SVGAGI (reference sequence). Between the trimmed V and J ends, which lost 2 bases and 2 bases, there was a span of 7 bases.

The chain joins TRBV28 to TRBJ1-2, with no clear D. Germline CDR1 reads MDHEN; CDR2 reads SYDVKM. The CDR3 is 12 amino acids. The V gene lost 7 bases and the J gene lost 5 bases, with 11 bases spanning the gap. In DNA, the CDR3 is TGTGCCAGCAAACAATGGGAATATGGCTACACCTTC. It codes for CASKQWEYGYTF.

The chain carries TRBV7-8 and TRBJ2-7; 10 bases align to TRBD1. Germline loops: CDR1 SGHVS, CDR2 FQNEAQ. The CDR3 loop spans 15 amino acids. V lost 6 bases to trimming and J lost 1 base; unmatched junction nucleotides: 6. As DNA, the CDR3 is TGTGCCAGCAGTCGCCGGGACAGGGGTTCCTACGAGCAGTACTTC. Residues: CASSRRDRGSYEQYF.

The V gene is TRBV5-8, the J gene TRBJ1-4, with 8 nucleotides matching TRBD1. J gave up 4 bases and V 10 bases, and 15 bases lay outside the gene matches. There are 16 residues in the CDR3. Per the germline V gene, CDR1 is SGHTS and CDR2 is YDEGEE. CDR3 in DNA: TGTGCCCTACCGGACAGGGTCCATTCGCGTAATGAAAAACTGTTTTTT. Its translation is CALPDRVHSRNEKLFF.

This chain joins TRBV7-9 and TRBJ2-1, with D perhaps TRBD2 (6 bases). With 0 bases removed from V and 4 bases from J, the gap between germline ends came to 7 bases. Germline CDR1 reads SEHNR; CDR2 reads FQNEAQ (reference sequence). The CDR3 has 14 amino acids. The CDR3 nucleotides are TGTGCCAGCAGCTTAGCGGGGGGTTACAATGAGCAGTTCTTC. Its protein product is CASSLAGGYNEQFF.

The V call is TRBV11-3, the J call TRBJ1-3; the D is unclear. The V and J ends lost 5 bases and 0 bases respectively, with 5 bases between them. The CDR3 is 13 amino acids. Germline values: CDR1 SGHNT, CDR2 YENEEA. Here the CDR3 reads CASSEDSGNTIYF. CDR3 DNA sequence: TGTGCCAGCAGCGAGGACTCTGGAAACACCATATATTTT.